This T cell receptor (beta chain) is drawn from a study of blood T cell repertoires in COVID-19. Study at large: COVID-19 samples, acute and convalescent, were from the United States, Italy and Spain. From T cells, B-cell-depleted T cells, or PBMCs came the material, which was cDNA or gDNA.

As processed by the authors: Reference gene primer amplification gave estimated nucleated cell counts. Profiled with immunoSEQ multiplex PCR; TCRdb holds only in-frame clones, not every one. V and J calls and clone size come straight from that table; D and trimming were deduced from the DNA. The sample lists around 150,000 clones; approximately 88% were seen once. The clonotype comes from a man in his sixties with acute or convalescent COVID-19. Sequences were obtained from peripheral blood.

This CDR3 is CASSSGTGAGNTIYF. The CDR3 nucleotides are TGTGCCAGCAGCTCCGGGACAGGGGCAGGAAACACCATATATTTT. The chain couples TRBV5-5 to TRBJ1-3; 10 positions agree with TRBD1. J lost 4 bases, V lost 3 bases, and 4 bases had no gene match. Germline CDR1 reads SGHKS; CDR2 reads YYEKEE (reference sequence). The CDR3 spans 15 residues.